This TCR beta chain comes out of a study of early T cells in non-severe SARS-CoV-2 infection. TCRdb reprocessed the 5' RACE reads with MiXCR, giving one entry per CDR3 protein. The table lists tens of thousands of distinct CDR3 sequences, around 8.9% of them singletons, with 17% in the top ten. The CDR3 runs to 15 residues. Trimming stripped 2 bases from V and 2 bases from J, with 14 bases between. Germline V gene lookup returns CDR1 DFQATT and CDR2 SNEGSKA (reference sequence). The sample was whole blood. The TCR sequence derives from an adult who was a healthcare worker with PCR-confirmed SARS-CoV-2 infection or an uninfected control (not recorded which). V usage is TRBV20-1 and J usage is TRBJ2-3; TRBD2 might be the D (5 bases). The CDR3, as DNA: TGCAGTGCTAGATATTGGCGGGTGGACACAGATACGCAGTATTTT. This gives the protein CSARYWRVDTDTQYF.